This entry features one T cell receptor beta chain sequence. Its antigen remains unidentified. The data are from a study of cytomegalovirus exposure and HLA in healthy donors. Points from the study as a whole: Approximately 18,000 TCR beta sequences were associated with HLA alleles at 0.05 false discovery rate in a later analysis. The study recorded 150 to 200 TCR beta chains that were cytomegalovirus-associated. Accurate HLA-A and HLA-B prediction from TCR beta sequences was reported for most subjects.

Primers: 60 Vbeta forward and 13 Jbeta reverse. Repertoires were generated with immunoSEQ multiplex PCR, while TCRdb's copy carries only in-frame clones and drops some. The sample holds some 180,000 clones, more than 75% seen once. The clonotype originates from a young man in good health and CMV-seropositive. Sequenced: PBMCs.

CDR3 in DNA: TGCGCCAGCAGCTTGGACAGGGTAGGCACTGAAGCTTTCTTT. Its protein product is CASSLDRVGTEAFF. The V and J genes are TRBV5-1 and TRBJ1-1, with D maybe TRBD1 (6 bases). This CDR3 spans 14 amino acids. V was shortened by 0 bases and J by 4 bases, with 10 bases between the two germline ends. Germline loops: CDR1 SGHRS, CDR2 YFSETQ.